This entry is about one T cell receptor (beta chain). The sample comes from a study of blood T cell repertoires in COVID-19. Per the authors' pipeline: Quantification of nucleated cells was approximated via reference gene primer amplification. TCRdb keeps only in-frame clones here, not all; method: immunoSEQ multiplex PCR. The DNA gave D and trimming, while V, J and clone size come from that table. The sample includes around 120,000 clones, 78% of them seen just once. Trimming removed 1 base at V and 9 bases at J, with 10 bases between. The CDR3 loop spans 13 amino acids. Germline assignment: CDR1 LGHNA and CDR2 YSLEER.

The sequence was collected from a man aged 70-80 years with acute or convalescent COVID-19. The rearrangement links TRBV4-3 to TRBJ2-1; TRBD1 is a possible D gene (6 bases). Sequencing was done on a sample of peripheral blood. CDR3 in DNA: TGCGCCAGCAGCCAAGTTACAGGGCTTGAGCAGTTCTTC. It translates to CASSQVTGLEQFF.